A selection of T cell receptor beta chains follows, all from one sample in a study of shared clonotypes between healthy human individuals. Repertoires were generated with immunoSEQ multiplex PCR, while TCRdb's copy carries only in-frame clones and drops some. The sample records some 1.5 million clones, approximately 96% being singletons. Input material: naive CD4+ T cells sorted from blood. These receptors were taken from a man in his thirties or forties in good health. The CDR3 runs from the conserved cysteine through the conserved F or W. D genes are given only for firm matches. Size is omitted from some rows. Given values are once, few, many or a class for expanded clones.

>.|TRBV6-5|.|TRBJ2-2
CASRFSTGELFF
TGTGCCAGCCGGTTCAGCACCGGGGAGCTGTTTTTT
>once|TRBV10-3|TRBD2|TRBJ2-1
CVGCGRVNEQFF
TGTGTAGGTTGCGGGAGGGTAAATGAGCAGTTCTTC
>.|TRBV11-2|.|TRBJ1-1
CASSSGQSLNTEAFF
TGTGCCAGCAGCTCAGGACAGTCCTTGAACACTGAAGCTTTCTTT
>.|TRBV5-5|.|TRBJ2-3
CASSLDVYSTDTQYF
TGTGCCAGCAGCTTGGACGTGTATAGCACAGATACGCAGTATTTT
>.|TRBV19|.|TRBJ1-2
CASSATGSGGYTF
TGTGCCAGTAGTGCAACAGGTTCTGGCGGCTACACCTTC
>.|TRBV12-5|TRBD2|TRBJ2-3
CASGWGTSGSLTDTQYF
TGTGCTAGTGGTTGGGGGACTAGCGGGAGTTTGACAGATACGCAGTATTTT
>.|TRBV7-8|TRBD1|TRBJ2-7
CASSRRRDRLSSYEQYF
TGTGCCAGCAGCCGTAGGAGGGACAGGCTAAGCTCCTACGAGCAGTACTTC
>.|TRBV27|.|TRBJ1-5
CASSLSPTLQGQPQHF
TGTGCCAGCAGTTTATCACCCACCCTTCAGGGCCAGCCCCAGCATTTT
>few|TRBV4-1|TRBD1|TRBJ2-7
CASSQLTGVADEQYF
TGCGCCAGCAGCCAATTGACAGGGGTCGCGGACGAGCAGTACTTC
>.|TRBV2|TRBD2|TRBJ2-1
CASSPGLAGNEQFF
TGTGCCAGCAGCCCGGGACTAGCGGGCAATGAGCAGTTCTTC
>.|TRBV28|TRBD1|TRBJ1-1
CASSRGENTEAFF
TGTGCCAGCAGCAGGGGGGAGAACACTGAAGCTTTCTTT
>.|TRBV7-9|TRBD2|TRBJ2-6
CASSPSSGRKGSGANVLTF
TGTGCCAGCAGCCCCTCTAGCGGGAGAAAGGGCTCTGGGGCCAACGTCCTGACTTTC
>.|TRBV28|.|TRBJ2-5
CASSAASYVGAQYF
TGTGCCAGCAGTGCCGCCTCGTATGTGGGGGCCCAGTACTTC
>.|TRBV6-1|TRBD2|TRBJ2-5
CASSDLGLAGFAISETQYF
TGTGCCAGCAGTGATCTCGGACTAGCGGGATTTGCTATCTCAGAGACCCAGTACTTC
>few|TRBV28|TRBD1|TRBJ1-2
CASSLSGTGPIAYGYTF
TGTGCCAGCAGTTTAAGTGGGACAGGGCCCATTGCCTATGGCTACACCTTC
>.|TRBV19|.|TRBJ2-5
CASSIRLRTETQYF
TGTGCCAGTAGTATTCGGCTCAGGACGGAGACCCAGTACTTC
>.|TRBV29-1|.|TRBJ2-3
CSVEVSSTDTQYF
TGCAGCGTTGAAGTATCTAGCACAGATACGCAGTATTTT
>.|TRBV19|.|TRBJ1-5
CASSRRGGFSNQPQHF
TGTGCCAGTAGCCGGAGAGGAGGGTTTAGCAATCAGCCCCAGCATTTT
>.|TRBV29-1|TRBD1|TRBJ1-1
CSADRASWGTEAFF
TGCAGCGCCGACAGGGCAAGTTGGGGCACTGAAGCTTTCTTT
>.|TRBV18|TRBD1|TRBJ2-2
CASSPLQQGGNTGELFF
TGTGCCAGCTCACCACTGCAACAGGGGGGGAACACCGGGGAGCTGTTTTTT